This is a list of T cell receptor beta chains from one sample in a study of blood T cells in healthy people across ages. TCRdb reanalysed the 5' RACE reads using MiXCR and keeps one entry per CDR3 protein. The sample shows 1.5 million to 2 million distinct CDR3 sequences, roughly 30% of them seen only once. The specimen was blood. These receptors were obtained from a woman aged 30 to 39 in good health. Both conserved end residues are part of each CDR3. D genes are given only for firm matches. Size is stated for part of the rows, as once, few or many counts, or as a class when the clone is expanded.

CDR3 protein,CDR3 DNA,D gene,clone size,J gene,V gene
CASSPSELANYGYTF,TGTGCCAGCAGCCCATCCGAGTTAGCTAACTATGGCTACACCTTC,NA,NA,TRBJ1-2,TRBV6-6
CASTSGSLDEQFF,TGTGCCAGTACTAGCGGGAGTCTCGATGAGCAGTTCTTC,TRBD2,NA,TRBJ2-1,TRBV10-3
CASSEDSASGGVDEQFF,TGTGCCAGCAGTGAAGATTCGGCGAGCGGGGGAGTCGATGAGCAGTTCTTC,TRBD2,NA,TRBJ2-1,TRBV2
CASSYTLGTSGGGLTYEQYF,TGTGCCAGCAGTTACACCCTAGGGACTAGTGGGGGGGGGCTCACCTACGAGCAGTACTTC,TRBD2,few,TRBJ2-7,TRBV6-5
CASSFIFLAGNEQYF,TGTGCCAGCAGTTTCATCTTCCTAGCGGGGAATGAGCAGTACTTC,TRBD2,NA,TRBJ2-5,TRBV12-3/TRBV12-4
CASSLGTSAPFGEQFF,TGTGCCAGCAGCTTAGGGACTAGCGCCCCCTTCGGCGAGCAGTTCTTC,TRBD2,few,TRBJ2-1,TRBV7-9
CASSQVPGEETQYF,TGCGCCAGCAGCCAAGTGCCGGGGGAAGAGACCCAGTACTTC,NA,few,TRBJ2-5,TRBV4-1
CSARSLAGADTQYF,TGCAGTGCCCGGAGCCTAGCGGGAGCAGATACGCAGTATTTT,TRBD2,few,TRBJ2-3,TRBV20-1
CASSLELGAREQYF,TGCGCCAGCAGCTTGGAACTGGGGGCGAGGGAGCAGTACTTC,NA,NA,TRBJ2-7,TRBV5-1
CASGKAGTAYNEQFF,TGTGCCAGCGGGAAAGCCGGGACGGCATACAATGAGCAGTTCTTC,NA,many,TRBJ2-1,TRBV28
CASSYRQGLHNEQFF,TGTGCCAGCAGTTACAGGCAGGGCTTACACAATGAGCAGTTCTTC,NA,NA,TRBJ2-1,TRBV6-5
CASSSSLADTQYF,TGTGCCAGCAGCTCGAGTCTGGCAGATACGCAGTATTTT,NA,NA,TRBJ2-3,TRBV7-2
CASRLVSPTLKETQYF,TGTGCAAGTCGCTTAGTTTCGCCCACCCTCAAAGAGACCCAGTACTTC,NA,NA,TRBJ2-5,TRBV12-2
CASSVDSYNQPQHF,TGTGCCAGCAGCGTAGACAGCTACAATCAGCCCCAGCATTTT,NA,NA,TRBJ1-5,TRBV9
CASSLRRGNTGELFF,TGTGCCAGCAGTTTGCGGCGGGGGAACACCGGGGAGCTGTTTTTT,NA,NA,TRBJ2-2,TRBV12-3/TRBV12-4
CASSQDSTGVGGNQPQHF,TGCGCCAGCAGCCAAGATTCCACAGGGGTCGGTGGCAATCAGCCCCAGCATTTT,TRBD1,few,TRBJ1-5,TRBV4-1
CASSLDWDRGQETQYF,TGTGCCAGCAGCTTAGATTGGGACAGGGGCCAAGAGACCCAGTACTTC,TRBD1,many,TRBJ2-5,TRBV7-2